Listed below are T cell receptor beta chains from one sample, sequenced in a study of shared clonotypes between healthy human individuals. Sequencing was performed with immunoSEQ multiplex PCR; in TCRdb, only in-frame clones are kept and a portion is missing. The sample has roughly 2 million clones; nearly 97% are singletons. Sequencing was performed on naive CD4+ T cells sorted from blood. The receptors come from a man younger than 30 in good health. Each CDR3 is given without its conserved first and last residue.

>TRBJ1-1|TRBV6-1|12
ASSRASMNTEAF
>TRBJ2-5|TRBV15|13
ATSRAPEYQETQY
>TRBJ2-7|TRBV19|12
ASSTGQGTYEQY
>TRBJ1-4|TRBV2|10
ASRITLIELF
>TRBJ1-4|TRBV28|12
ASSSDRGNEKLF
>TRBJ2-3|TRBV7-9|10
ASSSGQGLEY
>TRBJ2-7|TRBV7-9|12
ASSLQGQSHEQY
>TRBJ2-2|TRBV30|13
AWSPGQGIAGELF
>TRBJ1-4|TRBV28|16
ASSPTGTDLATNEKLF
>TRBJ1-6|TRBV28|13
ASMVSSSYNSPLH
>TRBJ1-2|TRBV18|12
ASSPPNRDYGYT
>TRBJ2-1|TRBV10-3|10
AISGGVNEQF
>TRBJ1-2|TRBV28|13
ASTSGQGGNYGYT
>TRBJ1-2|TRBV19|12
ASSVNGQDYGYT
>TRBJ2-3|TRBV7-2|13
ASSFRTSGVDTQY
>TRBJ2-7|TRBV10-2|9
ASSEWYEQY
>TRBJ2-5|TRBV6-1|13
ASSVSQGAVETQY
>TRBJ1-5|TRBV5-6|13
ASSLFTYSNQPQH
>TRBJ2-3|TRBV7-6|14
ASSLDWGGNTDTQY
>TRBJ2-1|TRBV11-2|15
ASSLATGTSGYNEQF
>TRBJ2-3|TRBV7-9|15
ASSRPQGTPSTDTQY
>TRBJ1-2|TRBV7-9|12
ASSGGPDDYGYT
>TRBJ2-1|TRBV29-1|15
SVELGTSGGGRDEQF
>TRBJ2-5|TRBV6-6|13
ASSSGGGPLRTQY
>TRBJ2-4|TRBV7-6|13
ASSPRPGGENIQY
>TRBJ2-7|TRBV27|9
ASSFGSEQY
>TRBJ2-1|TRBV7-2|13
ASSRLAGIYNEQF
>TRBJ2-1|TRBV30|13
AWRNGQPILHEQF
>TRBJ2-7|TRBV5-1|12
ASSPWTPSYEQY
>TRBJ2-5|TRBV5-1|12
ASSSGGEGETQY
>TRBJ2-3|TRBV5-4|13
ASSLWSGGTDTQY
>TRBJ1-2|TRBV15|12
ATSPSGQNYGYT
>TRBJ1-5|TRBV30|11
AWSVNTGQPQH
>TRBJ2-7|TRBV7-2|13
ASSLAAGGVYEQY
>TRBJ2-4|TRBV5-1|11
ASSSQGGDIQY
>TRBJ1-5|TRBV28|12
ASSLQGGGQPQH
>TRBJ2-4|TRBV6-5|12
ASSSPLAKNIQY
>TRBJ1-1|TRBV18|13
ASSPYEGAGTEAF
>TRBJ2-3|TRBV7-2|14
ASSLRLAGRTDTQY
>TRBJ1-2|TRBV6-5|12
ASSYSTGRNGYT
>TRBJ2-1|TRBV11-3|10
ASSSRRDEQF